A selection of T cell receptor beta chains follows, all from one sample in a study of type 1 regulatory T cells. Antigens of these TCRs are unknown. TCRdb processed the reads anew with MiXCR; each CDR3 protein has one entry. This sample carries 25,000 or so distinct CDR3 sequences, less than 60% of them seen once, and the ten largest clones take roughly 5.2%. What was sequenced was cultured T cells, either the whole culture or a sorted T cell fraction (not recorded which). Receptors were obtained from a human donor in good health. CDR3s include the opening cysteine and the closing phenylalanine or tryptophan. The D gene is left open where the match is weak. The listing skips clone size in some rows; elsewhere it reads once, few, many or a size class.

D,size,V,J,CDR3,DNA
-,-,TRBV28,TRBJ1-1,CASPPRWGSADTEAFF,TGTGCCAGCCCACCTCGGTGGGGGTCAGCGGACACTGAAGCTTTCTTT
-,few,TRBV2,TRBJ1-5,CASRFYEGPQHF,TGTGCCAGCAGGTTCTACGAAGGGCCCCAGCATTTT
-,once,TRBV20-1,TRBJ2-7,CSAGTGPYEQYF,TGCAGTGCAGGGACCGGGCCCTACGAGCAGTACTTC
TRBD1,-,TRBV3-1,TRBJ1-1,CASSHRDRGPTEAFF,TGTGCCAGCAGCCACCGAGACAGGGGGCCCACTGAAGCTTTCTTT
TRBD1,once,TRBV4-1,TRBJ2-3,CASSQDKNRGDTQYF,TGCGCCAGCAGCCAAGACAAAAACAGGGGAGATACGCAGTATTTT
-,medium-sized,TRBV6-1,TRBJ2-6,CASSEVGRRGSGANVLTF,TGTGCCAGCAGTGAAGTTGGCAGGAGAGGATCTGGGGCCAACGTCCTGACTTTC
-,many,TRBV18,TRBJ2-1,CASSPGQTGFNEQFF,TGTGCCAGCTCACCGGGACAAACAGGGTTCAATGAGCAGTTCTTC
-,few,TRBV6-5,TRBJ1-2,CASSYSRGGGYGYTF,TGTGCCAGCAGTTACTCGAGAGGTGGAGGGTATGGCTACACCTTC
TRBD1,few,TRBV7-9,TRBJ1-1,CASSYRGDTEAFF,TGTGCCAGCAGCTACAGGGGCGACACTGAAGCTTTCTTT
-,many,TRBV7-9,TRBJ2-2,CASSFGRLRELFF,TGTGCCAGCAGCTTCGGACGTTTGAGGGAGCTGTTTTTT
-,-,TRBV9,TRBJ1-5,CASSEGVGNQPQHF,TGTGCCAGCAGCGAAGGGGTGGGCAATCAGCCCCAGCATTTT
-,few,TRBV4-2,TRBJ2-7,CASSRIARDSYEQYF,TGTGCCAGCAGCCGAATCGCCCGGGACTCCTACGAGCAGTACTTC
-,-,TRBV10-3,TRBJ2-7,CAISVGQTYEQYF,TGTGCCATCAGTGTCGGACAGACCTACGAGCAGTACTTC
-,few,TRBV7-9,TRBJ2-2,CASSRSNTGELFF,TGTGCCAGCAGCAGATCGAACACCGGGGAGCTGTTTTTT
-,-,TRBV6-5,TRBJ1-1,CASSSRYRENTEAFF,TGTGCCAGCAGTTCGAGATACAGGGAGAACACTGAAGCTTTCTTT
TRBD1,-,TRBV7-9,TRBJ1-2,CASSLLGTGGLGGYTF,TGTGCCAGCAGCTTACTGGGGACAGGGGGATTAGGTGGCTACACTTTC
-,-,TRBV15,TRBJ1-3,CATSRDLRASGKTIYF,TGTGCCACCAGCAGAGATCTCAGGGCCTCTGGAAAGACCATATATTTT
-,few,TRBV2,TRBJ2-5,CASSEALGGETQYF,TGTGCCAGCAGTGAAGCGCTTGGCGGGGAGACCCAGTACTTC
-,-,TRBV7-9,TRBJ1-2,CASSLVRGTATNYGYTF,TGTGCCAGCAGCTTAGTTCGGGGCACGGCTACCAACTATGGCTACACCTTC
TRBD1,-,TRBV2,TRBJ1-5,CASSSGQGAFQPQHF,TGTGCCAGCAGCTCGGGACAGGGGGCTTTTCAGCCCCAGCATTTT
TRBD1,many,TRBV12-3/TRBV12-4,TRBJ1-1,CASSERDRVVF,TGTGCCAGCAGTGAACGGGACAGGGTCGTCTTT
TRBD1,few,TRBV5-1,TRBJ1-1,CASSRTGGALNTEAFF,TGCGCCAGCAGCAGGACAGGGGGCGCTTTGAACACTGAAGCTTTCTTT
-,-,TRBV6-6,TRBJ2-7,CASSYSPGRQSYEQYF,TGTGCCAGCAGTTACTCCCCTGGACGGCAATCCTACGAGCAGTACTTC
-,few,TRBV6-5,TRBJ1-1,CASRYRVLNTEAFF,TGTGCCAGCAGGTACAGGGTTCTGAACACTGAAGCTTTCTTT
-,few,TRBV18,TRBJ1-3,CASSPPETLGNTIYF,TGTGCCAGCTCACCACCGGAGACCCTCGGAAACACCATATATTTT
-,-,TRBV2,TRBJ1-4,CASSEDRINEKLFF,TGTGCCAGCAGTGAGGACAGAATTAATGAAAAACTGTTTTTT
-,-,TRBV20-1,TRBJ1-1,CSAGRAGALNTEAFF,TGCAGTGCTGGTCGGGCAGGGGCCCTCAACACTGAAGCTTTCTTT
TRBD1,-,TRBV6-1,TRBJ1-4,CAGISDRERGSEKLFF,TGTGCCGGCATTTCTGACAGGGAACGGGGAAGCGAAAAACTGTTTTTT
-,-,TRBV7-9,TRBJ2-7,CASSVGGRGYEQYF,TGTGCCAGCAGTGTGGGGGGTCGGGGCTACGAGCAGTACTTC
-,-,TRBV20-1,TRBJ2-3,CSATRPGTGSSTDTQYF,TGCAGTGCTACTCGCCCCGGGACTGGATCTAGCACAGATACGCAGTATTTT
-,-,TRBV5-6,TRBJ2-3,CASSLPGASTDTQYF,TGTGCCAGCAGCTTGCCGGGGGCCAGCACAGATACGCAGTATTTT
-,-,TRBV28,TRBJ2-5,CASSLMAKGEETQYF,TGTGCCAGCAGTTTAATGGCTAAGGGGGAAGAGACCCAGTACTTC
-,-,TRBV12-3/TRBV12-4,TRBJ1-1,CASSLGFLVAEAFF,TGTGCCAGCAGCTTGGGATTTTTGGTGGCGGAAGCTTTCTTT
TRBD1,many,TRBV5-1,TRBJ1-1,CASSIGQGLQAFF,TGCGCCAGCAGCATAGGACAGGGTCTTCAAGCTTTCTTT
-,medium-sized,TRBV3-1,TRBJ2-2,CASTRAGELFF,TGTGCCAGCACCCGTGCCGGGGAGCTGTTTTTT